This T cell receptor beta chain was sequenced during a study of T cells in Graves' hyperthyroidism and ophthalmopathy. The study included ophthalmopathy patients with Clinical Activity Score at least 3, NOSPECS grade at least 4 and duration under 3 months. Amplified regions were TCR beta CDR3 sequences from RNA transcripts. A set of HTBI primers served as the primers for a first-round RT-PCR of the TCR CDR3. TCRdb used MiXCR to reprocess the multiplex PCR reads, holding one entry per CDR3 protein. In the table there are over 450,000 distinct CDR3 sequences, approximately 17% of which are singletons. This clonotype was detected a few times. The CDR3 has 14 amino acids. In germline, CDR1 is SNHLY, CDR2 FYNNEI. V was cut by 1 base and J by 6 bases, with 10 bases left in between.

Material: blood. The chain recombines TRBV2 with TRBJ1-5, with unresolved D. The TCR was taken from a woman aged 18-29 years with Graves' ophthalmopathy. The CDR3 DNA reads TGTGCCAGCAGTGAAGGTCCGAGCGGTCAGCCCCAGCATTTT. Translated, it gives CASSEGPSGQPQHF.